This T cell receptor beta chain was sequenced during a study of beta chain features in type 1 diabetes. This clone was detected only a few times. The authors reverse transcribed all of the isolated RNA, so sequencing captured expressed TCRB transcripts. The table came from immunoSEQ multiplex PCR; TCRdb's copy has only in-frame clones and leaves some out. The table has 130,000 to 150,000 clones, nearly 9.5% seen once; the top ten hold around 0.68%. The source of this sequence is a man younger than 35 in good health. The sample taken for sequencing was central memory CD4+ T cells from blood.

For the CDR3, the DNA is TGTGCCAGCAGCAACGGGGGGATCGCCTCCTACGAGCAGTACTTC. Protein sequence: CASSNGGIASYEQYF. The genes are TRBV9 and TRBJ2-7; 7 bases are shared with TRBD2. CDR1 is SGDLS, CDR2 YYNGEE, per germline. V lost 4 bases to trimming and J lost 0 bases; unmatched junction nucleotides: 7. The CDR3 sequence is 15 residues long. The complete variable domain, with remaining parts taken from reference TRBV9 and TRBJ2-7, reads DSGVTQTPKHLITATGQRVTLRCSPRSGDLSVYWYQQSLDQGLQFLIQYYNGEERAKGNILERFSAQQFPDLHSELNLSSLELGDSALYFCASSNGGIASYEQYFGPGTRLTVT.